This T cell receptor beta chain is from a study of regulatory and conventional T cells in RAG deficiency. Study context: CID or atypical SCID patients with hypomorphic RAG mutations often have autoimmunity.

J was trimmed by 5 bases and V by 1 base; bases with no gene match: 7. The germline V gene has CDR1 LGHNA and CDR2 YNFKEQ. This CDR3 has 16 amino acids. Details on this clone: The antigen is unknown.

Libraries were prepared by immunoSEQ multiplex PCR; TCRdb keeps only in-frame clonotypes and omits some of them. Counted here are 7,000 to 9,500 clones, around 94% occurring once; the ten biggest clones make up approximately 1.5%. Genomic DNA came from blood conventional CD4+ T cells gated CD25-low CD127-high. Of eight RAG-deficient patients, one had SCID, two Omenn syndrome, five CID or atypical SCID. Whole-study results and caveats: Other subsets showed roughly 10-fold reductions, but Treg unique TCR beta sequences fell roughly 110-fold in these patients.

Sequenced sample: CD4+ effector T cells sorted from blood. The chain has TRBV4-2 and TRBJ2-5, with 10 bases lining up with TRBD1. The sequence was collected from a human donor with RAG deficiency presenting as severe combined immunodeficiency. CDR3 amino acids: CASSQVRQGAGETQYF. Here the CDR3 DNA reads TGTGCCAGCAGCCAAGTCCGACAGGGGGCAGGGGAGACCCAGTACTTC.